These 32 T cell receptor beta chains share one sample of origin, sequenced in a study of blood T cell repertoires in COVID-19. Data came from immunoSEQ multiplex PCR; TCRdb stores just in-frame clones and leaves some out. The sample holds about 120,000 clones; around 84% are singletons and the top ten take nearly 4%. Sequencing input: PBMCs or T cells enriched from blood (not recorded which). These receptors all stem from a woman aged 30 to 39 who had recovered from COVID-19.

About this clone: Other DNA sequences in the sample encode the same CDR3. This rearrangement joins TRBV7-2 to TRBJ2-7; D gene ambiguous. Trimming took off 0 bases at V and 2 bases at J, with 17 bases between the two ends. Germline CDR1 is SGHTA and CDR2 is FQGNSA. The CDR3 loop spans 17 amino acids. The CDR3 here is CASSLASVPGSAYEQYF. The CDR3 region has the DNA TGTGCCAGCAGCTTAGCGTCGGTGCCGGGTTCGGCCTACGAGCAGTACTTC.

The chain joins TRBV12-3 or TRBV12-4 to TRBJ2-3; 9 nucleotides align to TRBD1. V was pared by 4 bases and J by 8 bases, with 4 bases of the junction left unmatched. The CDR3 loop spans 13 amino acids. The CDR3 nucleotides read TGTGCCAGCAGTTACGACAGGGGGGGTACGCAGTATTTT. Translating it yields CASSYDRGGTQYF.

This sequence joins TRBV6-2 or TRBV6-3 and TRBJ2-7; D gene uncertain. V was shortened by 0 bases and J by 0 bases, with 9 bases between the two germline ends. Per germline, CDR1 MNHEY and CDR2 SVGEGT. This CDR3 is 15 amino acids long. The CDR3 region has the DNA TGTGCCAGCAGTTACTCCGGTTCGAGCTCCTACGAGCAGTACTTC. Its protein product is CASSYSGSSSYEQYF.

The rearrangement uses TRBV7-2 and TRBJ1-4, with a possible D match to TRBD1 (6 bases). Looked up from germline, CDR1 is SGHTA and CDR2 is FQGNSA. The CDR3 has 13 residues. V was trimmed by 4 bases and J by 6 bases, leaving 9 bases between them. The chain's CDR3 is CASSSDRYEKLFF. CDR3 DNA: TGTGCCAGCAGCTCGGACAGATATGAAAAACTGTTTTTT. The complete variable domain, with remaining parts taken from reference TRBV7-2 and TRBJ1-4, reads GAGVSQSPSNKVTEKGKDVELRCDPISGHTALYWYRQSLGQGLEFLIYFQGNSAPDKSGLPSDRFSAERTGGSVSTLTIQRTQQEDSAVYLCASSSDRYEKLFFGSGTQLSVL.

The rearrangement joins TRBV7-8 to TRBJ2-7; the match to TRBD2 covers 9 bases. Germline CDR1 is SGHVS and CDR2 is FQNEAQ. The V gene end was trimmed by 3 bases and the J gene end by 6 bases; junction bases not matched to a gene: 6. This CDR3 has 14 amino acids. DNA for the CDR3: TGTGCCAGCAGCTTGGCGGGAGGGATGGCCGAGCAGTACTTC. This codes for CASSLAGGMAEQYF.

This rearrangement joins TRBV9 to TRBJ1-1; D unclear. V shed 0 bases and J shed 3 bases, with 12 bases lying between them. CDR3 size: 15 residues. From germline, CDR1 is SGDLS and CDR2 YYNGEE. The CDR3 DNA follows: TGTGCCAGCAGCGTAGGGGGAGGGTGGGACACTGAAGCTTTCTTT. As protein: CASSVGGGWDTEAFF.

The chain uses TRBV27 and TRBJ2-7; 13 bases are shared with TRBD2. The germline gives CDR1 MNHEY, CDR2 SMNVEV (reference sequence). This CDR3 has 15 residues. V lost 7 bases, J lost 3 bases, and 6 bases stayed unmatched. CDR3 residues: CASTPLAGGYYEQYF. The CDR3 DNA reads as TGTGCCAGCACCCCACTAGCGGGAGGGTACTACGAGCAGTACTTC.

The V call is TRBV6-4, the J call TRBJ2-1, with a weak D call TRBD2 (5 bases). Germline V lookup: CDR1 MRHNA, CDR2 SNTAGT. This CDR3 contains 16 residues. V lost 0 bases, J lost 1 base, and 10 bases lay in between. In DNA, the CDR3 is TGTGCCAGCAGTGACTCGGTATCGGGGTCCTACAATGAGCAGTTCTTC. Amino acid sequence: CASSDSVSGSYNEQFF.

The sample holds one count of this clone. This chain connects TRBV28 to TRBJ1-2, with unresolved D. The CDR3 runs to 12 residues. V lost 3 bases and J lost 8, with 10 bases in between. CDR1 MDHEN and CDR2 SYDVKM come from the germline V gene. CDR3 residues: CASSFLSGGYTF. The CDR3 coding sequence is TGTGCCAGCAGTTTTCTTTCAGGCGGCTACACCTTC.

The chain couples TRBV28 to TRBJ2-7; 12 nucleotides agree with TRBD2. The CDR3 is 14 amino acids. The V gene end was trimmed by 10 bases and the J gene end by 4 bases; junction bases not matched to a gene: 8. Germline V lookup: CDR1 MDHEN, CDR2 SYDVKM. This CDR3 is CATDGLAGGYEQYF. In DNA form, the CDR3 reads TGTGCCACCGATGGGCTAGCGGGAGGGTACGAGCAGTACTTC.

The CDR3 region has the DNA TGTGCCAGCCACCCCGGGACACGACAGCCCCAGCATTTT. The encoded protein is CASHPGTRQPQHF. This sequence joins TRBV28 and TRBJ1-5, with TRBD1 as a possible D gene (6 bases). With 8 bases removed from V and 7 bases from J, the gap between germline ends came to 15 bases. The CDR3 is 13 residues long. Germline-derived CDR1 and CDR2 are MDHEN and SYDVKM. The variable domain in full, with the rest retrieved from reference TRBV28 and TRBJ1-5, is DVKVTQSSRYLVKRTGEKVFLECVQDMDHENMFWYRQDPGLGLRLIYFSYDVKMKEKGDIPEGYSVSREKKERFSLILESASTNQTSMYLCASHPGTRQPQHFGDGTRLSIL.

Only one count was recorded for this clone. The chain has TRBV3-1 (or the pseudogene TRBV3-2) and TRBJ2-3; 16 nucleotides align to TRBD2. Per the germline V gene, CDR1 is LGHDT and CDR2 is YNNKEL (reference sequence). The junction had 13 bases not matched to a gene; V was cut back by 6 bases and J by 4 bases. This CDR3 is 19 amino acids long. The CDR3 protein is CASSPKIPGTSGRADTQYF. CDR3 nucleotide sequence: TGTGCCAGCAGTCCGAAGATTCCCGGGACTAGCGGGAGGGCAGATACGCAGTATTTT.

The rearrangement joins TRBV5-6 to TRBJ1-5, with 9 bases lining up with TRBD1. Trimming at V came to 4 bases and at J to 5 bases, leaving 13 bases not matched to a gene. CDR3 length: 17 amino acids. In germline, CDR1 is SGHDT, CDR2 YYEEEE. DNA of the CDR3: TGTGCCAGCAGCACCTCAACAGGGGGCTACTCCTATCAGCCCCAGCATTTT. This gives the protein CASSTSTGGYSYQPQHF.

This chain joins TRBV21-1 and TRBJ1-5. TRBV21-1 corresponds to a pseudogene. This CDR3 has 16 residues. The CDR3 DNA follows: TGTGCCAGCGCCCCGGGCAAGCGGGGGCCAAATCAGCCCCAGCATTTT. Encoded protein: CASAPGKRGPNQPQHF.

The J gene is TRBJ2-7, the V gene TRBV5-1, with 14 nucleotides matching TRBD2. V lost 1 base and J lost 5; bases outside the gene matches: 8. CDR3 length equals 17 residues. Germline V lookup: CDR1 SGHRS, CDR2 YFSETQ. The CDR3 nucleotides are TGCGCCAGCAGCTTGCAGGGACTAGCGGGAGTGGTAGACGAGCAGTACTTC. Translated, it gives CASSLQGLAGVVDEQYF.

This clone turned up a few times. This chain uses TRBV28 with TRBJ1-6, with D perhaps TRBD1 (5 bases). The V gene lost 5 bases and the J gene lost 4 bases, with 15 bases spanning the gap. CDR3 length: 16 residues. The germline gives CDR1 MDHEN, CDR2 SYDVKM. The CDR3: CASSDGNRRYNSPLHF. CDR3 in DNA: TGTGCCAGCAGTGATGGTAACAGGCGATATAATTCACCCCTCCACTTT.

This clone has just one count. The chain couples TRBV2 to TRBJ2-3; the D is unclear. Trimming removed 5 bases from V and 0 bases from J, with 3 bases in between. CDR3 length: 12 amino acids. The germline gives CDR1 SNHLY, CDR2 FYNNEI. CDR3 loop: CASSSSTDTQYF. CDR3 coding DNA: TGTGCCAGCAGTTCTAGCACAGATACGCAGTATTTT.

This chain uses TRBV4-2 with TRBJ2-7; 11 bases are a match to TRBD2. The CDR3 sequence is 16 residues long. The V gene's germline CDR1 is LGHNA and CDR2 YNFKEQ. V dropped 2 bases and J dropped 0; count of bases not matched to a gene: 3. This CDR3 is CASSQRLAGGSYEQYF. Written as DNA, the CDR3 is TGTGCCAGCAGCCAACGTCTAGCGGGAGGCTCCTACGAGCAGTACTTC.

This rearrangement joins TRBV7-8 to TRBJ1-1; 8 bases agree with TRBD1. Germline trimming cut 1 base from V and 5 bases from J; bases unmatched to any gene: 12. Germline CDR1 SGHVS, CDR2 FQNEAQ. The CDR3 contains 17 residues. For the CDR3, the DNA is TGTGCCAGCAGCTTAGGGACAGGGTCTGTCTCGGCAACTGAAGCTTTCTTT. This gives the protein CASSLGTGSVSATEAFF.

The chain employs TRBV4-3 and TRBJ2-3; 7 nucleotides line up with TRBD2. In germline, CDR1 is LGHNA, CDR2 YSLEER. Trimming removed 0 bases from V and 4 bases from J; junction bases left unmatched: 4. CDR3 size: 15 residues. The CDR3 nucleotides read TGCGCCAGCAGCCAAGATTGGGGGGGTGCAGATACGCAGTATTTT. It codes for CASSQDWGGADTQYF.

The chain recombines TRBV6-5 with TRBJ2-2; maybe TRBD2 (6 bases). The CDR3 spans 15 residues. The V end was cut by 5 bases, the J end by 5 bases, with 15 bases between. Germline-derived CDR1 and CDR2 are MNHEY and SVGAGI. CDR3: CASSLPRGATGELFF. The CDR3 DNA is TGTGCCAGCAGTCTACCGCGCGGGGCTACCGGGGAGCTGTTTTTT.

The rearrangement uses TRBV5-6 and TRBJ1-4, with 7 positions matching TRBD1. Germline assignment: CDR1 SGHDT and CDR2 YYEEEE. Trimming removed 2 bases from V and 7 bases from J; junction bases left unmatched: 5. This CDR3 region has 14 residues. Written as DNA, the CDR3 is TGTGCCAGCAGCTTTCGACAGGGAGGTGAAAAACTGTTTTTT. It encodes CASSFRQGGEKLFF.

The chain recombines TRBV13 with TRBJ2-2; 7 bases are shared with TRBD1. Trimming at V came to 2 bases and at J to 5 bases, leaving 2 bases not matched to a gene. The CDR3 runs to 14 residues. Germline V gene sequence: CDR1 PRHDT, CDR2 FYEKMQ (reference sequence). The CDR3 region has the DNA TGTGCCAGCAGCTTAACAGGGGTGACCGGGGAGCTGTTTTTT. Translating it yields CASSLTGVTGELFF. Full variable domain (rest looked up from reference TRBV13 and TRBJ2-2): AAGVIQSPRHLIKEKRETATLKCYPIPRHDTVYWYQQGPGQDPQFLISFYEKMQSDKGSIPDRFSAQQFSDYHSELNMSSLELGDSALYFCASSLTGVTGELFFGEGSRLTVL.

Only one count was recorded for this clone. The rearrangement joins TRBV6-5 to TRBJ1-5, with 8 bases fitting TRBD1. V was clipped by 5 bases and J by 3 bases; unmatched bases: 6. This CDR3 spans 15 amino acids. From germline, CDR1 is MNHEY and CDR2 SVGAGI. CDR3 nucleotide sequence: TGTGCCAGCAGTACACAGGACAGGGCCAATCAGCCCCAGCATTTT. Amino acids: CASSTQDRANQPQHF.

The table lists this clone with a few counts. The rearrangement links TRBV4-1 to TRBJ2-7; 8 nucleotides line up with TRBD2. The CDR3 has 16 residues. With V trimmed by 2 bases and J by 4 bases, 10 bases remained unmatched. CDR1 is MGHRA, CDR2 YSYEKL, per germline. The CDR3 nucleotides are TGCGCCAGCAGCCAACGATTTGCGGGAGGCTCTTACGAGCAGTACTTC. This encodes CASSQRFAGGSYEQYF.

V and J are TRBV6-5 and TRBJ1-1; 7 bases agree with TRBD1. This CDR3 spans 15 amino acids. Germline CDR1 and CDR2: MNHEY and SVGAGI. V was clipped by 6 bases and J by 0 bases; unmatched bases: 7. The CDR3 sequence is CASSFDDRVNTEAFF. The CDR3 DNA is TGTGCCAGCAGCTTCGACGACAGGGTGAACACTGAAGCTTTCTTT.

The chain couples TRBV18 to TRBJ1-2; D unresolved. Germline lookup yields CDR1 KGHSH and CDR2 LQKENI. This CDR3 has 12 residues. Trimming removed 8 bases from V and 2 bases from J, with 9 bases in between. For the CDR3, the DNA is TGTGCCAGCCGCAACTCAAACTATGGCTACACCTTC. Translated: CASRNSNYGYTF.

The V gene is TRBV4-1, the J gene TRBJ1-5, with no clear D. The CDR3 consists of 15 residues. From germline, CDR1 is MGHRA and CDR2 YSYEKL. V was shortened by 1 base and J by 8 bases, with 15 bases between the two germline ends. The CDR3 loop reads CASSQVENNLKPQHF. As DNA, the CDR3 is TGCGCCAGCAGCCAAGTGGAGAACAACCTGAAGCCCCAGCATTTT.

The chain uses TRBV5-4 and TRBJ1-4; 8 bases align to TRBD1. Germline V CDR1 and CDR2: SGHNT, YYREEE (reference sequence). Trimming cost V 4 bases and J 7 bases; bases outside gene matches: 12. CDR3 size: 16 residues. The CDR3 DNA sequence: TGTGCCAGCAGCCCCGGGACAGGTGTTTTAGGTGAAAAACTGTTTTTT. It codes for CASSPGTGVLGEKLFF.

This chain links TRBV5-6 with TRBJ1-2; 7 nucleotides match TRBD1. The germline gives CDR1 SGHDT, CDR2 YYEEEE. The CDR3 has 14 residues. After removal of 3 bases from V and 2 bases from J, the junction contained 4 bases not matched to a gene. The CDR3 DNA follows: TGTGCCAGCAGCTGGACAGGTTCCAACTATGGCTACACCTTC. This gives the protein CASSWTGSNYGYTF.

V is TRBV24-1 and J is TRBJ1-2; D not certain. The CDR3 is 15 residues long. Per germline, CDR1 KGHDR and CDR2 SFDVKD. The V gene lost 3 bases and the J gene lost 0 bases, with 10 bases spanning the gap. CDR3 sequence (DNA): TGTGCCACCAGTGATCCGTGGAGCTCTAACTATGGCTACACCTTC. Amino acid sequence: CATSDPWSSNYGYTF.

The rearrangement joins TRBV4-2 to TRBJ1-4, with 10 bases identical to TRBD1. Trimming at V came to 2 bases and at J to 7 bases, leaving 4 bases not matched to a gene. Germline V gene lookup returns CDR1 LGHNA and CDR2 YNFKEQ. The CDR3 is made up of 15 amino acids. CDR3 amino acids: CASSQLGQGVEKLFF. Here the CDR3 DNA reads TGTGCCAGCAGCCAACTTGGACAGGGGGTTGAAAAACTGTTTTTT.